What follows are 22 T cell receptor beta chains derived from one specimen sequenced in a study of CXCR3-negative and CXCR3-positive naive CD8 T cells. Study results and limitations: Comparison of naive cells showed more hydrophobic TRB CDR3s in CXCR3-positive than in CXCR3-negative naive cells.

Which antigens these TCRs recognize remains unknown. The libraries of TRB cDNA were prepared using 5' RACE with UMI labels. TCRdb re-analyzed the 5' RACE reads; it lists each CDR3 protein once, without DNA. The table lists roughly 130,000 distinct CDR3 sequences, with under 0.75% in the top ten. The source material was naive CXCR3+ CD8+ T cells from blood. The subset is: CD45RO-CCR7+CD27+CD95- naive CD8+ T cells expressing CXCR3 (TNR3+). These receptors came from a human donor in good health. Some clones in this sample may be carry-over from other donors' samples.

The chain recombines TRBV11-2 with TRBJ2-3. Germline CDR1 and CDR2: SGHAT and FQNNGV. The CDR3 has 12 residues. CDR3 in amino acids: CASSPFFDTQYF.

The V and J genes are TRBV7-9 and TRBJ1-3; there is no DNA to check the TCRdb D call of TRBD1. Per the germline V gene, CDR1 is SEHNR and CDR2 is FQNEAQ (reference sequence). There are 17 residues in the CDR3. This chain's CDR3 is CASSPMDGQEKVGTIYF.

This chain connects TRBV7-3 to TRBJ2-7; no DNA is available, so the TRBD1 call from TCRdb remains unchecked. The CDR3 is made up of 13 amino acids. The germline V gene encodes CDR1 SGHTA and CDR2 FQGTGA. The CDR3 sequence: CASSTQGGAEQYF.

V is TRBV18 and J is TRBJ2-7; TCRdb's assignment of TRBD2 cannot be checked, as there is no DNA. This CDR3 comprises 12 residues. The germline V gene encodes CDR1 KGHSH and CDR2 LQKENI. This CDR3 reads CASSPGGGEQYF.

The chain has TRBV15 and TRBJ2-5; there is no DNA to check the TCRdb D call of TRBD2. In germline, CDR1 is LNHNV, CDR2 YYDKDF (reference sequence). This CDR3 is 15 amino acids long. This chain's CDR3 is CATSRLAGDGETQYF.

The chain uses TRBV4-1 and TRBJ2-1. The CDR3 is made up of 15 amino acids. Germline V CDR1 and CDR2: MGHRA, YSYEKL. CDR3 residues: CASSQVIDPENEQFF.

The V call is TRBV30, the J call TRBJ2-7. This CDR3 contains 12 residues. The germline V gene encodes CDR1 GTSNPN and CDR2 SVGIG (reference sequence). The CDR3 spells CAWSLASYEQYF. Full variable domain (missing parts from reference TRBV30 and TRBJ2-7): SQTIHQWPATLVQPVGSPLSLECTVEGTSNPNLYWYRQAAGRGLQLLFYSVGIGQISSEVPQNLSASRPQDRQFILSSKKLLLSDSGFYLCAWSLASYEQYFGPGTRLTVT.

The CDR3 spells CASSQLGNSFNTEAFF. V is TRBV16 and J is TRBJ1-1. Germline CDR1 KGHSY, CDR2 FQNENV. CDR3 length: 16 residues.

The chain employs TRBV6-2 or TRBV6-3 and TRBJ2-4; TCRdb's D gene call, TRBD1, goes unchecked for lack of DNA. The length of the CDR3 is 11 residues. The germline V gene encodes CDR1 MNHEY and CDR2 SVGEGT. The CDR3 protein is CASSSGRSDYF.

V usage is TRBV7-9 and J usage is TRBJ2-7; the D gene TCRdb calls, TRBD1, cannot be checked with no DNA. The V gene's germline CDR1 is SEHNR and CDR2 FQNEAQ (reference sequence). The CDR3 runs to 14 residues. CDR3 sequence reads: CASSSRDRAYEQYF.

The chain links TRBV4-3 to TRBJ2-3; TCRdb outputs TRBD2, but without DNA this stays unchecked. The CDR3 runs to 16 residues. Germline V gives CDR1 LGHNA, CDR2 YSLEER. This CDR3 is CASSQEVAGVVDTQYF.

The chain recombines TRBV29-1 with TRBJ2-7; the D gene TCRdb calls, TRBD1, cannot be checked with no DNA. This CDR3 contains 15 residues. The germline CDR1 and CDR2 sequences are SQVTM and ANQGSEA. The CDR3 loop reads CSVDNWTGGSYEQYF.

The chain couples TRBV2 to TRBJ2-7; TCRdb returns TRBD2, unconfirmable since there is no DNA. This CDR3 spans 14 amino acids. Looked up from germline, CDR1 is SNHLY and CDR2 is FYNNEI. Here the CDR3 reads CASILTSPAYEQYF. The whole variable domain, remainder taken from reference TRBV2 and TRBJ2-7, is EPEVTQTPSHQVTQMGQEVILRCVPISNHLYFYWYRQILGQKVEFLVSFYNNEISEKSEIFDDQFSVERPDGSNFTLKIRSTKLEDSAMYFCASILTSPAYEQYFGPGTRLTVT.

CDR3 sequence: CASSLGFAGAQNYNEQFF. V is TRBV7-9 and J is TRBJ2-1; TCRdb returns TRBD2, unconfirmable since there is no DNA. The CDR3 is 18 amino acids. Germline-derived CDR1 and CDR2 are SEHNR and FQNEAQ (reference sequence).

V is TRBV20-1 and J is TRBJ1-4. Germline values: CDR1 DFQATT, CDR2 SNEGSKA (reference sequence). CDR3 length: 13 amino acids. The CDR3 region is CSAKGATNEKLFF.

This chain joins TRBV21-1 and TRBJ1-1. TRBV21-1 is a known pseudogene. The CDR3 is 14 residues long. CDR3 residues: CASSKGKGYTEAFF.

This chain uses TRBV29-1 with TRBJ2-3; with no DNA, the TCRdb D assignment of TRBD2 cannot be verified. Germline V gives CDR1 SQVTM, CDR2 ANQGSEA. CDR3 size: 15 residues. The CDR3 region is CSGTTGLAVADTQYF.

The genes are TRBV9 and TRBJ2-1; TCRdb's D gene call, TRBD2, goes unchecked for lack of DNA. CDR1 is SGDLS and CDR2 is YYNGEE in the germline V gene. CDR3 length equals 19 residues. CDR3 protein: CASSVATGLAGSVDNEQFF.

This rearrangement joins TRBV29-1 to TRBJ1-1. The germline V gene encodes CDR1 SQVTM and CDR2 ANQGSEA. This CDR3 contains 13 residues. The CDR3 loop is CSVEVQTRTEAFF.

The CDR3 loop reads CASSSQQQGNTEAFF. The gene calls are TRBV7-9 and TRBJ1-1; TCRdb designates TRBD1, a call that cannot be tested without DNA. CDR3 length: 15 residues. From germline, CDR1 is SEHNR and CDR2 FQNEAQ (reference sequence).

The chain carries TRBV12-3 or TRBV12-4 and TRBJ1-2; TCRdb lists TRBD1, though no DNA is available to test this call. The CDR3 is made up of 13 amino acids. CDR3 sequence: CASSLVGGYGYTF.

The CDR3 is CASSPLGSYEQYF. V usage is TRBV3-1 and J usage is TRBJ2-7. CDR1 is LGHDT and CDR2 is YNNKEL in the germline V gene (reference sequence). CDR3 length: 13 amino acids.